This T cell receptor (beta chain) was recorded in a study of identifying expanded T cells in peripheral blood. The protocol was immunoSEQ multiplex PCR, while the TCRdb copy is restricted to in-frame clones and leaves out a portion. The table lists under 95,000 clones, approximately 91% of them singletons. Germline CDR1 and CDR2: SGHTA and FQGNSA. V was pared by 2 bases and J by 4 bases, with 14 bases of the junction left unmatched. The CDR3 totals 18 residues. Concerning this clone: Its antigen is as yet unknown.

Overall study findings and caveats: Technical replicates showed about 1.1 changed clones; two weeks roughly 18; four weeks 19.

This clonotype was obtained from a person aged 18 to 69 in good health. Sequencing input: blood. The chain couples TRBV7-2 to TRBJ1-1; TRBD1 matches 9 bases. CDR3 sequence: CASSLLPGQGKTSTEAFF. The DNA for the CDR3 is TGTGCCAGCAGCTTACTGCCGGGACAGGGAAAGACTTCCACTGAAGCTTTCTTT.